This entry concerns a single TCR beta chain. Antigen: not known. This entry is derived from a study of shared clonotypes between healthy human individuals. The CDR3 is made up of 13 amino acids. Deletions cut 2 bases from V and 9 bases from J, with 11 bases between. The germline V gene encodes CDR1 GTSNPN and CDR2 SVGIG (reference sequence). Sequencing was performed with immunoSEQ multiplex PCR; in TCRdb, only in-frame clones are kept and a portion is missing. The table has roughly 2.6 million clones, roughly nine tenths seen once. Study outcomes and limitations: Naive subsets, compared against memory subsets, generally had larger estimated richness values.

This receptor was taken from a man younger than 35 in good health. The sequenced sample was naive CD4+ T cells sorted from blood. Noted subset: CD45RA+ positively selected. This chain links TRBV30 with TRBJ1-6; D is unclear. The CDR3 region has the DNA TGTGCCTGGAGTCCACACAGCACTTCACCCCTCCACTTT. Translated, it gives CAWSPHSTSPLHF.